The 5 T cell receptor beta chains presented below share a single source sample, sequenced in a study of cytomegalovirus exposure and HLA in healthy donors. This PCR relied on a set of 60 Vbeta primers and 13 Jbeta primers. Profiling relied on immunoSEQ multiplex PCR, and the TCRdb table lists in-frame clones only, not all of them. This sample has some 90,000 clones, with approximately 80% found just once. The sequenced sample consisted of PBMCs. These receptors all stem from a woman in her fifties or sixties in good health and CMV-seropositive.

In its sample, this clone was seen a few times. V usage is TRBV5-4 and J usage is TRBJ2-7; 12 nucleotides agree with TRBD2. The CDR3 spans 14 residues. After removal of 4 bases from V and 4 bases from J, the junction contained 3 bases not matched to a gene. Per germline, CDR1 SGHNT and CDR2 YYREEE (reference sequence). For the CDR3, the DNA is TGTGCCAGCAGCAGGACTAGCGGGAAATACGAGCAGTACGTC. It codes for CASSRTSGKYEQYV.

The chain uses TRBV19 and TRBJ1-1, with 9 positions matching TRBD1. J was trimmed by 4 bases and V by 3 bases; bases with no gene match: 9. CDR1 is LNHDA and CDR2 is SQIVND in the germline V gene (reference sequence). The CDR3 has 16 residues. CDR3 sequence (DNA): TGTGCCAGTAGTATTTTGGGACAGGGAGGTGGCACTGAAGCTTTCTTT. Its translation: CASSILGQGGGTEAFF.

CDR3 DNA sequence: TGCGCCAGCAGCTTGTGGGGGACTGGCAATCAGCCCCAGCATTTT. It codes for CASSLWGTGNQPQHF. The rearrangement joins TRBV5-1 to TRBJ1-5; tentatively, D is TRBD1 (5 bases). Germline V gene lookup returns CDR1 SGHRS and CDR2 YFSETQ. Trimming pared 1 base from V and 2 bases from J, leaving 10 bases between. The CDR3 extends over 15 amino acids.

V gene TRBV30 combines with J gene TRBJ1-5; TRBD1 aligns across 10 bases. Germline CDR1 reads GTSNPN; CDR2 reads SVGIG (reference sequence). J was trimmed by 9 bases and V by 0 bases; bases with no gene match: 5. This CDR3 region has 14 residues. This chain's CDR3 is CAWSVPGQGPPQHF. CDR3 coding DNA: TGTGCCTGGAGTGTTCCGGGACAGGGGCCGCCCCAGCATTTT.

The CDR3, as DNA: TGTGCCAGCTCACCCCCCGGACAGGCTAACTATGGCTACACCTTC. Translation gives CASSPPGQANYGYTF. This chain links TRBV18 with TRBJ1-2, with 7 bases lining up with TRBD1. The germline gives CDR1 KGHSH, CDR2 LQKENI. This CDR3 spans 15 amino acids. The J segment lost 0 bases and the V segment lost 3 bases, leaving 4 bases of the junction unmatched. Drawing the rest from reference TRBV18 and TRBJ1-2, the complete variable domain is NAGVMQNPRHLVRRRGQEARLRCSPMKGHSHVYWYRQLPEEGLKFMVYLQKENIIDESGMPKERFSAEFPKEGPSILRIQQVVRGDSAAYFCASSPPGQANYGYTFGSGTRLTVV.